A selection of T cell receptor beta chains follows, all from one sample in a study of cytomegalovirus exposure and HLA in healthy donors. Using immunoSEQ multiplex PCR, the repertoire was profiled, and TCRdb retains in-frame clones only, with some absent. The repertoire holds roughly 280,000 clones, with about 75% as singletons. The sequenced sample was PBMCs. These receptors were collected from a female donor in good health and CMV-seronegative. The CDR3 runs from the conserved cysteine through the conserved F or W. A D gene is named only where the DNA matches it firmly. Only part of the rows carry a size: once, few, many, or a class if the clone is expanded.

D gene	J gene	V gene	clone size	CDR3 protein	CDR3 DNA
TRBD2	TRBJ2-5	TRBV11-1	NA	CASSLTSGRGKETQYF	TGTGCCAGCAGCTTAACTAGCGGGAGAGGAAAAGAGACCCAGTACTTC
TRBD1	TRBJ1-5	TRBV6-5	NA	CASRRTGDQPQHF	TGTGCCAGCAGAAGGACAGGCGATCAGCCCCAGCATTTT
NA	TRBJ2-2	TRBV7-9	NA	CASSLDAGTGELFF	TGTGCCAGCAGCTTAGATGCGGGCACCGGGGAGCTGTTTTTT
NA	TRBJ2-1	TRBV2	NA	CASSEGLDYNEQFF	TGTGCCAGCAGTGAGGGACTGGACTACAATGAGCAGTTCTTC
TRBD1	TRBJ2-2	TRBV7-8	few	CASSLRQGPTGELFF	TGTGCCAGCAGCCTCCGACAGGGACCCACCGGGGAGCTGTTTTTT
NA	TRBJ2-7	TRBV15	NA	CATSRGQTYEQYF	TGTGCCACCAGCAGAGGACAAACCTACGAGCAGTACTTC
TRBD1	TRBJ2-5	TRBV5-8	once	CASSTPGQGLYQETQYF	TGTGCCAGCAGCACCCCAGGACAGGGCTTGTACCAAGAGACCCAGTACTTC
NA	TRBJ2-1	TRBV6-4	NA	CASSGMYNEQFF	TGTGCCAGCAGCGGGATGTACAATGAGCAGTTCTTC
NA	TRBJ2-1	TRBV11-3	NA	CASSFGHRVYSSYNEQFF	TGTGCCAGCAGCTTTGGTCACAGGGTTTATAGCTCCTACAATGAGCAGTTCTTC
TRBD1	TRBJ1-2	TRBV7-9	NA	CASSPNRGFYGYTF	TGTGCCAGCAGCCCAAACAGGGGTTTTTATGGCTACACCTTC
NA	TRBJ1-1	TRBV2	NA	CASSGQRLTEAFF	TGTGCCAGCAGCGGACAGAGGCTCACTGAAGCTTTCTTT
NA	TRBJ2-7	TRBV6-5	NA	CASRPGGAQYEQYF	TGTGCCAGCAGACCGGGCGGGGCCCAATACGAGCAGTACTTC
NA	TRBJ2-5	TRBV2	NA	CASSEAGGITSKQYF	TGTGCCAGCAGTGAAGCAGGAGGGATAACGAGCAAGCAGTACTTC
NA	TRBJ2-5	TRBV15	NA	CATSLRGGVGETQYF	TGTGCCACCAGCCTCAGGGGAGGGGTAGGAGAGACCCAGTACTTC
TRBD1	TRBJ1-2	TRBV2	few	CASVGQGYGYTF	TGTGCCAGCGTGGGACAGGGATATGGCTACACCTTC
NA	TRBJ2-7	TRBV29-1	NA	CSVVERVSSYEQYF	TGCAGCGTTGTTGAGCGGGTGAGCTCCTACGAGCAGTACTTC
NA	TRBJ1-5	TRBV5-4	few	CASSLAGFNQPQHF	TGTGCCAGCAGCTTGGCGGGGTTTAATCAGCCCCAGCATTTT
TRBD1	TRBJ2-7	TRBV5-4	NA	CASSGDSFSYEQYF	TGTGCCAGCAGCGGGGACAGTTTCTCCTACGAGCAGTACTTC
TRBD2	TRBJ2-1	TRBV4-1	NA	CASRDLAGGPYNEQFF	TGCGCCAGCAGGGACTTGGCGGGAGGCCCCTACAATGAGCAGTTCTTC
NA	TRBJ2-1	TRBV30	NA	CAWSRKDVGNEQFF	TGTGCCTGGAGTAGGAAAGACGTCGGGAATGAGCAGTTCTTC
TRBD1	TRBJ2-5	TRBV15	NA	CATSRGQDQETQYF	TGTGCCACCAGCCGGGGACAGGATCAAGAGACCCAGTACTTC
TRBD2	TRBJ2-7	TRBV25-1	NA	CASSEGLAAQYF	TGTGCCAGCAGTGAAGGACTAGCGGCGCAGTACTTC
TRBD2	TRBJ2-7	TRBV2	NA	CASRYLAGDEQYF	TGTGCCAGCAGATATCTAGCGGGAGACGAGCAGTACTTC
NA	TRBJ1-3	TRBV11-2	few	CASSLVAVNTIYF	TGTGCCAGCAGCTTAGTGGCGGTGAACACCATATATTTT
NA	TRBJ2-3	TRBV10-3	NA	CAISEVGSSRTDTQYF	TGTGCCATCAGTGAAGTTGGGAGTAGCAGGACAGATACGCAGTATTTT
NA	TRBJ2-7	TRBV7-2	NA	CASSLGLGLEQYF	TGTGCCAGCAGCTTAGGGCTGGGGCTCGAGCAGTACTTC
TRBD1	TRBJ2-2	TRBV6-5	NA	CASRNDRGTGELFF	TGTGCCAGCAGGAACGACAGGGGTACCGGGGAGCTGTTTTTT
NA	TRBJ1-2	TRBV15	NA	CATSRGTGSLGYTF	TGTGCCACCAGCAGAGGCACAGGGTCTCTAGGCTACACCTTC
TRBD1	TRBJ2-1	TRBV5-1	NA	CASSQRTGENEQFF	TGCGCCAGCAGCCAGCGGACAGGGGAGAATGAGCAGTTCTTC
NA	TRBJ1-4	TRBV6-6	NA	CASLQGSNEKLFF	TGTGCCAGTTTACAGGGATCTAATGAAAAACTGTTTTTT
NA	TRBJ2-7	TRBV27	NA	CASSLTGSSYEQYF	TGTGCCAGCAGTTTAACCGGGAGCTCCTACGAGCAGTACTTC
TRBD1	TRBJ1-2	TRBV18	NA	CASLQGAWGYTF	TGTGCCAGCTTACAGGGGGCCTGGGGCTACACCTTC
NA	TRBJ2-7	TRBV5-6	once	CASTRLGFYEQYF	TGTGCCAGCACCAGACTAGGGTTCTACGAGCAGTACTTC
TRBD1	TRBJ2-7	TRBV11-2	NA	CASSLRRGDRGSYEQYF	TGTGCCAGCAGCTTAAGGAGGGGGGACAGGGGGTCCTACGAGCAGTACTTC
NA	TRBJ2-3	TRBV7-2	NA	CASSLITDTQYF	TGTGCCAGCAGCCTAATCACAGATACGCAGTATTTT
NA	TRBJ1-3	TRBV5-8	once	CASSFPRITGNTIYF	TGTGCCAGCAGCTTCCCCAGGATAACTGGAAACACCATATATTTT
TRBD1	TRBJ2-2	TRBV27	once	CASRQGATTGELFF	TGTGCCAGCAGACAGGGGGCGACCACCGGGGAGCTGTTTTTT
TRBD1	TRBJ1-4	TRBV18	once	CASSQGATNEKLFF	TGTGCCAGCTCCCAGGGGGCGACTAATGAAAAACTGTTTTTT
NA	TRBJ1-2	TRBV28	NA	CASSFGGGYGYTF	TGTGCCAGCAGTTTTGGGGGAGGTTATGGCTACACCTTC
NA	TRBJ1-1	TRBV11-3	NA	CASSLDRGEAFF	TGTGCCAGCAGCTTAGATCGAGGGGAAGCTTTCTTT
NA	TRBJ2-7	TRBV30	NA	CAQTGYEQYF	TGTGCCCAGACAGGCTACGAGCAGTACTTC
NA	TRBJ1-3	TRBV27	NA	CAMFQGGKNTIYF	TGTGCCATGTTCCAGGGCGGAAAAAACACCATATATTTT
TRBD2	TRBJ2-3	TRBV6-6	NA	CASISSGRATDTQYF	TGTGCCAGCATTTCGAGCGGGAGGGCCACAGATACGCAGTATTTT
NA	TRBJ1-2	TRBV7-9	NA	CASSPDSLYGYTF	TGTGCCAGCAGCCCAGACAGTCTCTATGGCTACACCTTC
NA	TRBJ1-1	TRBV19	NA	CASSILGVDTEAFF	TGTGCCAGTAGTATACTCGGAGTGGACACTGAAGCTTTCTTT
NA	TRBJ2-7	TRBV6-5	NA	CASSRPASGEQYF	TGTGCCAGCAGCCGCCCGGCAAGCGGGGAGCAGTACTTC
NA	TRBJ2-7	TRBV5-1	NA	CASSRGNYEQYF	TGCGCCAGCAGCCGGGGGAACTACGAGCAGTACTTC
NA	TRBJ1-5	TRBV7-3	NA	CASSFGGWGNSNQPQHF	TGTGCCAGCAGCTTCGGGGGGTGGGGGAATAGCAATCAGCCCCAGCATTTT
TRBD1	TRBJ2-4	TRBV15	NA	CATSRDQGVNIQYF	TGTGCCACCAGCAGAGATCAGGGGGTGAACATTCAGTACTTC
NA	TRBJ2-3	TRBV6-4	NA	CASSDASSGTDTQYF	TGTGCCAGCAGTGACGCGTCCAGCGGCACAGATACGCAGTATTTT
NA	TRBJ2-1	TRBV7-9	NA	CASSPSDSFGQFF	TGTGCCAGCAGCCCCTCGGACTCCTTTGGGCAGTTCTTC
TRBD2	TRBJ2-2	TRBV27	NA	CASSSAGGYTGELFF	TGTGCCAGCAGTTCGGCGGGAGGCTACACCGGGGAGCTGTTTTTT
TRBD1	TRBJ1-2	TRBV18	NA	CASSPTGKDYGYTF	TGTGCCAGCTCACCGACAGGGAAAGACTATGGCTACACCTTC
NA	TRBJ2-7	TRBV11-3	NA	CASADRDEQYF	TGTGCCAGCGCCGACAGAGACGAGCAGTACTTC
NA	TRBJ1-3	TRBV19	NA	CASSMQVQFAGNTIYF	TGTGCCAGTAGTATGCAGGTACAGTTCGCTGGAAACACCATATATTTT
NA	TRBJ2-7	TRBV28	few	CASSRYSPEQYF	TGTGCCAGCAGTCGATACAGTCCCGAGCAGTACTTC
TRBD2	TRBJ2-1	TRBV29-1	NA	CSAAMTSVTTQVYNEQFF	TGCAGCGCCGCGATGACTAGCGTTACAACACAAGTCTACAATGAGCAGTTCTTC
NA	TRBJ1-5	TRBV7-9	few	CASSLDAGFNQPQHF	TGTGCCAGCAGCTTAGACGCAGGCTTCAATCAGCCCCAGCATTTT
TRBD1	TRBJ2-1	TRBV6-5	NA	CASRPGQAKYNEQFF	TGTGCCAGCAGACCCGGACAGGCGAAATACAATGAGCAGTTCTTC